The rows below give T cell receptor beta chains drawn from one sample of a study of blood T cell repertoires in COVID-19. Repertoires were generated with immunoSEQ multiplex PCR, while TCRdb's copy carries only in-frame clones and drops some. The sample has roughly 570,000 clones; approximately 91% are singletons. Input material: peripheral blood. The receptor set was obtained from a woman aged 45-59 years with COVID-19, enrolled during active disease. Each CDR3 is given with its conserved first and last residue. A D gene is named only where the DNA matches it firmly. For some rows the clone size is stated as once, few or many, or as a class when expanded; others skip it.

j_call clone_size d_call v_call cdr3_length cdr3_nt cdr3_aa
TRBJ1-2 NA TRBD1 TRBV30 15 TGTGCCTGGAGTTACAGGGGCCGGGATGGCTATGGCTACACCTTC CAWSYRGRDGYGYTF
TRBJ1-2 few TRBD1 TRBV19 13 TGTGCCAGTAGTGGACAGGGGTGGAATGGCTACACCTTC CASSGQGWNGYTF
TRBJ2-7 NA TRBD1 TRBV5-1 16 TGCGCCAGCAGCTTGAGACCCCGGGACAGGGGAATCAAGCAGTACTTC CASSLRPRDRGIKQYF
TRBJ1-2 NA TRBD1 TRBV2 15 TGTGCCAGCAGTGAAGCGCTTCGACAGGGTAAAGGCTACACCTTC CASSEALRQGKGYTF
TRBJ2-5 NA TRBD2 TRBV27 18 TGTGCCAGCAGCCAACGCCCCCCGGGGAGGGGCCTTCAAGAGACCCAGTACTTC CASSQRPPGRGLQETQYF
TRBJ2-4 NA NA TRBV2 14 TGTGCCAGCAGTCAGACGACAGCATTAAACATTCAGTACTTC CASSQTTALNIQYF
TRBJ1-2 NA NA TRBV19 13 TGTGCCAGTAGTATGACAGGCGACTATGGCTACACCTTC CASSMTGDYGYTF
TRBJ2-1 once TRBD2 TRBV19 15 TGTGCCAGTAGTATCGTGGGACTAGGGTACAATGAGCAGTTCTTC CASSIVGLGYNEQFF
TRBJ2-1 NA TRBD1 TRBV6-1 15 TGTGCCAGCAGTGAAATGGTAGGGGGCGCTAGCGAGCAGTTCTTC CASSEMVGGASEQFF
TRBJ2-7 once NA TRBV6-5 13 TGTGCCAGCAGCCCACACCACAGGGACGAGCAGTACTTC CASSPHHRDEQYF
TRBJ1-2 NA TRBD1 TRBV27 15 TGTGCCGGGGGACAGGCCGAAGAATCCGTCTATGGCTACACCTTC CAGGQAEESVYGYTF
TRBJ2-3 NA NA TRBV3-1/TRBV3-2 13 TGTGCCAGCAGCCTACGGGCCGAAGGGGCGCAGTATTTT CASSLRAEGAQYF
TRBJ1-6 NA TRBD1 TRBV10-2 13 TGCGCCAGCAGTTTGGGACAGAGTTCACCCCTCCACTTT CASSLGQSSPLHF
TRBJ1-1 NA NA TRBV15 15 TGTGCCACCAGCAGATCGGTACTACTGAACACTGAAGCTTTCTTT CATSRSVLLNTEAFF
TRBJ2-3 NA NA TRBV10-3 14 TGTGCCGGTAAGGGGGATTTGGGCGCAGATACGCAGTATTTT CAGKGDLGADTQYF
TRBJ2-3 NA NA TRBV29-1 11 TGCAGCGGCCGGTTAGCAGATACGCAGTATTTT CSGRLADTQYF
TRBJ1-5 many NA TRBV5-1 14 TGCGCCAGCAGCTTGACAGGCCAAGGGTGGCCCCAGCATTTT CASSLTGQGWPQHF
TRBJ2-5 NA TRBD2 TRBV7-6 14 TGTGCCAGCAGCTTGGACGGGGGGCAAGAGACCCAGTACTTC CASSLDGGQETQYF
TRBJ2-4 NA NA TRBV4-1 14 TGCGCCAGCAGCCGAGGACAGATTTTGAACATTCAGTACTTC CASSRGQILNIQYF
TRBJ2-1 NA TRBD2 TRBV5-4 14 TGTGCTACTAGCGGGCGAAGCTCCTACAATGAGCAGTTCTTC CATSGRSSYNEQFF
TRBJ1-1 NA TRBD1 TRBV5-5 14 TGTGCCAGCAGTACAGGGGGGGGAGGCACTGAAGCTTTCTTT CASSTGGGGTEAFF
TRBJ2-3 NA NA TRBV20-1 13 TGCAGTGCTAGTCGACCTGAGGTAGATACGCAGTATTTT CSASRPEVDTQYF
TRBJ1-2 NA NA TRBV19 14 TGTGCCAGTACCCCCCAAGACAGCCTCTATGGCTACACCTTC CASTPQDSLYGYTF
TRBJ2-7 few NA TRBV18 13 TGTGCCAGCTCACCGAGCTTAGGAGACGAGCAGTACTTC CASSPSLGDEQYF
TRBJ2-7 NA TRBD1 TRBV15 14 TGTGCCACCAGCAGAGATTCCTCAGGGGGCGAGCAGTACTTC CATSRDSSGGEQYF
TRBJ2-1 NA NA TRBV28 12 TGTGCCAGCAGGTCCAACCGGGACATTTTTTTCTTC CASRSNRDIFFF
TRBJ2-5 NA TRBD2 TRBV6-5 16 TGTGCCAGCAGTTACGCCGTAGCGGGGGCCCAAGAGACCCAGTACTTC CASSYAVAGAQETQYF
TRBJ1-4 NA NA TRBV18 17 TGTGCCAGCTCACCACGGATGGGCCTTGAAGAAAATGAAAAACTGTTTTTT CASSPRMGLEENEKLFF
TRBJ2-1 once NA TRBV29-1 14 TGCAGCTCTTTTGGTAAGGGACTGTACAATGAGCAGTTCTTC CSSFGKGLYNEQFF
TRBJ2-7 NA NA TRBV4-1 15 TGCGCCAGCAGCCAAGTCTCAACGGGTTCCTACGAGCAGTACTTC CASSQVSTGSYEQYF
TRBJ1-4 NA NA TRBV19 14 TGTGCCAGTAGTGCCACCCGACAGAATGAAAAACTGTTTTTT CASSATRQNEKLFF
TRBJ1-2 NA TRBD1 TRBV19 13 TGTGCCAGTAGTATGGGACAGGGTGATGGCTACACCTTC CASSMGQGDGYTF
TRBJ2-7 NA TRBD1 TRBV7-9 15 TGTGCCAGCAGCGGATTCGGGACAGGGGAATACGAGCAGTACTTC CASSGFGTGEYEQYF
TRBJ2-2 NA NA TRBV27 13 TGTGCCTCATTGGACAGGAACACCGGGGAGCTGTTTTTT CASLDRNTGELFF
TRBJ1-2 NA NA TRBV12-3/TRBV12-4 13 TGTGCCAGCACGAACAGGCGTTCCTATGGCTACACCTTC CASTNRRSYGYTF
TRBJ1-4 NA TRBD1 TRBV19 15 TGTGCCAGTAGTACCAACAGGGGGGAGGATGAAAAACTGTTTTTT CASSTNRGEDEKLFF
TRBJ1-4 NA NA TRBV4-1 17 TGCGCCAGCAGCCAAGTCCACCCAGGGGCCCGTAATGAAAAACTGTTTTTT CASSQVHPGARNEKLFF
TRBJ2-4 NA TRBD1 TRBV6-5 13 TGTGCCAGCAGTCCGACAGGGATCGACATTCAGTACTTC CASSPTGIDIQYF
TRBJ1-5 NA NA TRBV15 14 TGTGCCACCAGCAGGCTACCTCAGGGGCCGCCCCAGCATTTT CATSRLPQGPPQHF
TRBJ1-2 NA NA TRBV10-3 13 TGTGCCATCAGTGAGATTGGACAGTATGGCTACACCTTC CAISEIGQYGYTF
TRBJ2-1 once NA TRBV5-4 15 TGTGCCAGCAGCTTAAGGGGAATGTCCTACAATGAGCAGTTCTTC CASSLRGMSYNEQFF
TRBJ1-1 NA TRBD1 TRBV5-1 13 TGCGCCAGCGTGGAGACAGGGAGCACTGAAGCTTTCTTT CASVETGSTEAFF
TRBJ1-2 NA TRBD1 TRBV27 18 TGTGCCAGCAGTTTATCGACTACCGGACAGGGGAGTCTTGACGGCTACACCTTC CASSLSTTGQGSLDGYTF
TRBJ2-5 NA NA TRBV30 13 TGTGCCTGGAGTGTTGGGCGACCTGCGACCCAGTACTTC CAWSVGRPATQYF
TRBJ1-2 many NA TRBV30 14 TGTGCCTGGAGTGTAGGGAGCTTGAAGGTTGGCTACACCTTC CAWSVGSLKVGYTF
TRBJ2-1 NA TRBD2 TRBV12-3/TRBV12-4 13 TGTGCCAGCAGTTCTGGCGGGGGGACTGAGCAGTTCTTC CASSSGGGTEQFF
TRBJ1-2 NA TRBD1 TRBV12-3/TRBV12-4 11 TGTGCCAGCAGGGACAGGGTTGGCTACACCTTC CASRDRVGYTF
TRBJ1-2 NA TRBD1 TRBV6-1 14 TGTGCCAGCAGTGAGAGGACAGGGGGTAGTGGCTACACCTTC CASSERTGGSGYTF
TRBJ2-6 NA NA TRBV3-1/TRBV3-2 14 TGTGCCAGCAGCCAAGGGAGGGGGGCCAACGTCCTGACTTTC CASSQGRGANVLTF
TRBJ1-6 NA NA TRBV18 14 TGTGCCAGCTCACCAGGCAGAAATAATTCACCCCTCCACTTT CASSPGRNNSPLHF
TRBJ2-3 once NA TRBV7-9 15 TGTGCCAGCAGCTTATGGGTCGGGGGCACAGATACGCAGTATTTT CASSLWVGGTDTQYF
TRBJ1-1 NA NA TRBV30 13 TGTGCCTGGAGTGTACTCGAGAGCACTGAAGCTTTCTTT CAWSVLESTEAFF
TRBJ1-5 NA TRBD1 TRBV3-1/TRBV3-2 18 TGTGCCAGCAGCCAAGGCCTTATTGGGGCAGGGGGTAGTCAGCCCCAGCATTTT CASSQGLIGAGGSQPQHF
TRBJ1-2 few TRBD1 TRBV9 16 TGTGCCAGCAGCGCCGCCCCCGGACAGGGCGGGTATGGCTACACCTTC CASSAAPGQGGYGYTF
TRBJ2-7 NA NA TRBV24-1 15 TGTGCCACCAGCCCCGACGCGGGGTTCCCGAACGAGCAGTACTTC CATSPDAGFPNEQYF